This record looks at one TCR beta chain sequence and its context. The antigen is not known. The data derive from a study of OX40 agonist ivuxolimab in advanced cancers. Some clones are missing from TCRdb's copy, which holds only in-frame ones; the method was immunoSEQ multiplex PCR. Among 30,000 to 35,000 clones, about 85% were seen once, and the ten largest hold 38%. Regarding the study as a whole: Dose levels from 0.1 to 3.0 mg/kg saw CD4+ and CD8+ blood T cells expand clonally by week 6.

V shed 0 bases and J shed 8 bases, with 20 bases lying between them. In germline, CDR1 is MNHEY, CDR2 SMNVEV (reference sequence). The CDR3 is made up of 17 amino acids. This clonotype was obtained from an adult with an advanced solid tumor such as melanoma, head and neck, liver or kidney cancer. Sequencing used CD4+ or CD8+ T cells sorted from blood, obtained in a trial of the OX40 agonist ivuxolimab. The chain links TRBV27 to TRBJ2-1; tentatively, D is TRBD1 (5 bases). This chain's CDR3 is CASSLSNRGSRGDEQFF. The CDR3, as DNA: TGTGCCAGCAGTTTATCGAATAGGGGTAGCAGAGGCGATGAGCAGTTCTTC.